This T cell receptor (beta chain) was found in a study of cytomegalovirus exposure and HLA in healthy donors. This table comes from immunoSEQ multiplex PCR, and its TCRdb copy is limited to in-frame clones, with some not included. The sample holds some 79,000 clones, around 94% seen once. Germline CDR1 SGHRS, CDR2 YFSETQ. V gave up 1 base and J gave up 4 bases; unmatched junction bases: 4. The CDR3 has 14 amino acids. The specimen sequenced was PBMCs. V is TRBV5-1 and J is TRBJ2-7, with 8 bases aligning to TRBD2. This TCR came from a woman aged 18-29 years in good health and CMV-seropositive. CDR3 sequence (DNA): TGCGCCAGCAGCTTGAACAGCGGGGGATACGAGCAGTACTTC. This codes for CASSLNSGGYEQYF.